The 10 T cell receptor beta chains below come from one sample, sequenced in a study of T cells after posttransplantation cyclophosphamide. The table came from immunoSEQ multiplex PCR; TCRdb's copy has only in-frame clones and leaves some out. The sample was found to contain 20,000 to 25,000 clones, and every one recurs. Source material: PBMCs. Every receptor here comes from a woman between 45 and 60 years old in good health, CMV-negative, and a related stem cell transplant donor.

This clone has at least ten counts. The chain uses TRBV5-4 and TRBJ2-7, with TRBD2 identical over 11 bases. With V trimmed by 3 bases and J by 5 bases, 7 bases remained unmatched. The CDR3 sequence is 15 residues long. CDR1 and CDR2 (germline): SGHNT, YYREEE (reference sequence). This chain's CDR3 is CASSSEVTSGNEQYF. The CDR3 nucleotides read TGTGCCAGCAGCTCGGAAGTGACTAGCGGGAACGAGCAGTACTTC.

This clone has ten or more counts. The J gene is TRBJ1-4, the V gene TRBV5-5; D possibly corresponds to TRBD1 (5 bases). Germline assignment: CDR1 SGHKS and CDR2 YYEKEE (reference sequence). Trimming cost V 3 bases and J 5 bases, with 11 bases left between them. This CDR3 is built from 14 residues. CDR3 sequence: CASSSGTINEKLFF. The CDR3 bases are TGTGCCAGCAGCTCAGGGACTATAAATGAAAAACTGTTTTTT.

This clone was counted at least ten times. This chain joins TRBV6-5 and TRBJ2-2; a possible D gene is TRBD2 (5 bases). This CDR3 contains 14 residues. V lost 6 bases and J 3 bases, leaving 11 bases between the germline ends. The germline gives CDR1 MNHEY, CDR2 SVGAGI. CDR3 residues: CASRHKGDTGELFF. CDR3 nucleotides: TGTGCCAGCAGACACAAGGGAGACACCGGGGAGCTGTTTTTT.

The table lists this clone with many counts. The genes are TRBV28 and TRBJ2-7; TRBD2 matches 14 bases. Germline V gene lookup returns CDR1 MDHEN and CDR2 SYDVKM. Losses at the gene ends were 7 bases for V and 12 bases for J; bases not matched to a gene: 8. The CDR3 loop spans 13 amino acids. The CDR3 coding sequence is TGTGCCAGCACTTGGGGACTAGCGGGAGAGATGTACTTC. Amino acid sequence: CASTWGLAGEMYF.

This clone was seen at least ten times. The chain couples TRBV23-1 to TRBJ1-6, with D perhaps matching TRBD1 (5 bases). TRBV23-1 is treated as an ORF (open reading frame) with a function not yet certain. This CDR3 contains 19 residues. Trimming cost V 4 bases and J 0 bases, with 19 bases left between them. This CDR3 reads CASSRRENQKSSYNSPLHF. The CDR3 DNA reads TGCGCCAGCAGTCGCAGGGAAAACCAAAAGAGCTCCTATAATTCACCCCTCCACTTT.

Many counts were recorded for this clone. V gene TRBV9 combines with J gene TRBJ2-3, with TRBD1 identical over 8 bases. After removal of 0 bases from V and 4 bases from J, the junction contained 7 bases not matched to a gene. There are 16 residues in the CDR3. The V gene's germline CDR1 is SGDLS and CDR2 YYNGEE. CDR3 protein: CASSVAGQGFPDTQYF. The CDR3 region has the DNA TGTGCCAGCAGCGTAGCAGGACAGGGATTTCCAGATACGCAGTATTTT.

This clone was seen many times. The rearrangement uses TRBV19 and TRBJ2-1, with 7 bases fitting TRBD2. The CDR3 spans 14 residues. V lost 5 bases and J lost 7; bases outside the gene matches: 8. Looked up from germline, CDR1 is LNHDA and CDR2 is SQIVND (reference sequence). The DNA of the CDR3 is TGTGCCAGTAGTGCCCGGACTAGAAATAATGAGCAGTTCTTC. Amino acid sequence: CASSARTRNNEQFF.

This clone appeared a few times. J is TRBJ2-3 and V is TRBV29-1; TRBD2 aligns across 7 bases. CDR1 SQVTM and CDR2 ANQGSEA come from the germline V gene. There are 16 residues in the CDR3. J was trimmed by 0 bases and V by 7 bases; bases with no gene match: 13. The CDR3 is CSAHPVIAGSTDTQYF. DNA of the CDR3: TGCAGCGCCCACCCTGTGATAGCGGGTAGCACAGATACGCAGTATTTT.

This clone was detected ten times or more. V is TRBV30 and J is TRBJ1-1; weak D call: TRBD1 (6 bases). The CDR3 contains 13 residues. Germline lookup yields CDR1 GTSNPN and CDR2 SVGIG (reference sequence). Between the trimmed V and J ends, which lost 0 bases and 2 bases, there was a span of 7 bases. In nucleotides, the CDR3 is TGTGCCTGGAGTGTACAGGGAAACACTGAAGCTTTCTTT. Translating it yields CAWSVQGNTEAFF.

This clone was counted ten times or more. The CDR3 nucleotides read TGTGCCAGCAGCTTGGTAGGGGCAGAGACCCAGTACTTC. This translates into CASSLVGAETQYF. J is TRBJ2-5 and V is TRBV5-5, with a tentative D call TRBD1 (5 bases). This CDR3 spans 13 amino acids. Trimming cost V 0 bases and J 4 bases, with 7 bases left between them. CDR1 and CDR2 from the germline V gene are SGHKS and YYEKEE (reference sequence).